Below are 21 T cell receptor beta chains sequenced from a single sample in a study of shared clonotypes between healthy human individuals. Sequencing was performed with immunoSEQ multiplex PCR; in TCRdb, only in-frame clones are kept and a portion is missing. The sample holds about 2 million clones, roughly 95% seen once. As defined, naive CD8 cells were CD45RO-negative and positively selected for CCR7, with terminally differentiated effector memory CD45RA+ cells excluded. The sample taken for sequencing was naive CD8+ T cells sorted from blood. The receptors were sampled from a young man in good health.

The chain joins TRBV5-1 to TRBJ1-2; D gene uncertain. The CDR3 runs to 16 residues. In germline, CDR1 is SGHRS, CDR2 YFSETQ. With 4 bases removed from V and 4 bases from J, the gap between germline ends came to 20 bases. CDR3 DNA: TGCGCCAGCAGCCCTTTTTGGGAGCCGAAGGCCTATGGCTACACCTTC. Protein: CASSPFWEPKAYGYTF. The full variable domain, its missing parts supplied by reference TRBV5-1 and TRBJ1-2, is KAGVTQTPRYLIKTRGQQVTLSCSPISGHRSVSWYQQTPGQGLQFLFEYFSETQRNKGNFPGRFSGRQFSNSRSEMNVSTLELGDSALYLCASSPFWEPKAYGYTFGSGTRLTVV.

This clone has a single count. The sample holds other DNA sequences that translate to the same CDR3. The chain employs TRBV6-1 and TRBJ1-1, with D possibly being TRBD1 (5 bases). There are 15 residues in the CDR3. V shed 2 bases and J shed 1 base, with 11 bases lying between them. Germline V gives CDR1 MNHNS, CDR2 SASEGT. The CDR3 nucleotides are TGTGCCAGCAGTGAATTACGGGGCGGGAACACTGAAGCTTTCTTT. This gives the protein CASSELRGGNTEAFF.

As regards this clone: This sample also contains other DNA sequences that code for the same CDR3. The chain employs TRBV7-9 and TRBJ1-2; the D is unclear. V was shortened by 3 bases and J by 4 bases, with 6 bases between the two germline ends. The CDR3 spans 12 residues. Germline loops: CDR1 SEHNR, CDR2 FQNEAQ (reference sequence). For the CDR3, the DNA is TGTGCCAGCAGCTTGGACGTCTATGGCTACACCTTC. It codes for CASSLDVYGYTF.

The sample holds one count of this clone. The chain joins TRBV6-1 to TRBJ2-2; D is ambiguous. The CDR3 is made up of 19 amino acids. Germline CDR1 is MNHNS and CDR2 is SASEGT. Trimming took 2 bases from V and 4 from J, leaving 23 bases between them. CDR3 amino acids: CASSERGYRRASGTGELFF. The CDR3 bases are TGTGCCAGCAGTGAAAGAGGTTACAGACGGGCGTCGGGCACCGGGGAGCTGTTTTTT.

This chain connects TRBV5-1 to TRBJ1-4, with D tentatively TRBD1 (6 bases). The CDR3 is 15 residues long. CDR1 SGHRS and CDR2 YFSETQ come from the germline V gene. V lost 7 bases and J 7 bases, leaving 20 bases between the germline ends. This CDR3 reads CASGEQGPGGEKLFF. CDR3 bases: TGCGCCAGCGGCGAACAGGGACCGGGGGGTGAAAAACTGTTTTTT.

The chain uses TRBV7-2 and TRBJ1-2; no clear D. V was cut by 3 bases and J by 3 bases, with 20 bases left in between. Germline V gives CDR1 SGHTA, CDR2 FQGNSA. The CDR3 consists of 17 residues. The CDR3 protein is CASSFNFGRERDYGYTF. The CDR3 DNA reads TGTGCCAGCAGCTTCAATTTCGGTCGGGAGAGAGACTATGGCTACACCTTC.

The rearrangement links TRBV6-5 to TRBJ2-7; the match to TRBD2 covers 7 bases. This CDR3 region has 15 residues. The germline V gene has CDR1 MNHEY and CDR2 SVGAGI. J was trimmed by 2 bases and V by 5 bases; bases with no gene match: 9. CDR3 bases: TGTGCCAGCAGTGCCCCCCTGGCGGGAGCCTACGAGCAGTACTTC. It yields the protein CASSAPLAGAYEQYF.

This sequence joins TRBV5-4 and TRBJ2-7; D unresolved. Germline V CDR1 and CDR2: SGHNT, YYREEE (reference sequence). The CDR3 is 13 residues long. The V and J ends lost 2 bases and 0 bases respectively, with 6 bases between them. The CDR3 DNA reads TGTGCCAGCAGCTTACACAACTCCTACGAGCAGTACTTC. Residues: CASSLHNSYEQYF.

This clone appeared a single time. J is TRBJ1-1 and V is TRBV7-9; D is uncertain. The germline V and J ends were trimmed by 9 bases and 0 bases, with 8 bases remaining between them. The germline V gene encodes CDR1 SEHNR and CDR2 FQNEAQ (reference sequence). There are 12 residues in the CDR3. Written as DNA, the CDR3 is TGTGCCAGAACGACGGTGAACACTGAAGCTTTCTTT. The encoded protein is CARTTVNTEAFF.

In this sample, this clone turned up once. J is TRBJ1-2 and V is TRBV6-5, with 11 nucleotides matching TRBD1. Losses at the gene ends were 6 bases for V and 4 bases for J; bases not matched to a gene: 1. CDR3 length: 13 residues. CDR1 is MNHEY and CDR2 is SVGAGI in the germline V gene. The CDR3 region is CASSGTGGYGYTF. The CDR3 DNA reads as TGTGCCAGCAGCGGGACAGGGGGCTATGGCTACACCTTC.

V gene TRBV4-1 combines with J gene TRBJ2-7; 7 bases agree with TRBD1. CDR3 size: 16 residues. Losses at the gene ends were 0 bases for V and 3 bases for J; bases not matched to a gene: 8. CDR1 and CDR2 from the germline V gene are MGHRA and YSYEKL. CDR3 loop: CASSQDSRQGDYEQYF. In nucleotides, the CDR3 is TGCGCCAGCAGCCAAGATAGTCGGCAGGGGGACTACGAGCAGTACTTC.

The V gene is TRBV6-1, the J gene TRBJ2-3; 8 positions agree with TRBD2. The V gene end was trimmed by 2 bases and the J gene end by 4 bases; junction bases not matched to a gene: 8. Germline assignment: CDR1 MNHNS and CDR2 SASEGT. This CDR3 spans 16 amino acids. CDR3 DNA: TGTGCCAGCAGTGAATATCGCGGGGGGTTTGCAGATACGCAGTATTTT. This gives the protein CASSEYRGGFADTQYF.

The chain employs TRBV5-1 and TRBJ1-1; 7 bases align to TRBD1. The CDR3 runs to 12 residues. Germline V CDR1 and CDR2: SGHRS, YFSETQ. The V segment lost 4 bases and the J segment 11 bases; nucleotides outside the gene matches: 8. The CDR3 here is CASSPDRERAFF. The CDR3 region has the DNA TGCGCCAGCAGCCCAGACAGGGAGCGCGCTTTCTTT.

For this clone: The same CDR3 can be traced to other DNA sequences in this sample. The genes are TRBV5-4 and TRBJ2-7, with D uncertain. This CDR3 has 13 residues. Germline V gives CDR1 SGHNT, CDR2 YYREEE (reference sequence). Trimming took 2 bases from V and 1 from J, leaving 7 bases between them. In DNA, the CDR3 is TGTGCCAGCAGCTTAGACGGATCCTACGAGCAGTACTTC. As protein: CASSLDGSYEQYF. Together with reference TRBV5-4 and TRBJ2-7, the CDR3 gives the full variable domain: ETGVTQSPTHLIKTRGQQVTLRCSSQSGHNTVSWYQQALGQGPQFIFQYYREEENGRGNFPPRFSGLQFPNYSSELNVNALELDDSALYLCASSLDGSYEQYFGPGTRLTVT.

CDR3 loop: CASANPGTSGYEQYF. The DNA for the CDR3 is TGTGCCAGCGCCAACCCCGGGACTAGCGGTTACGAGCAGTACTTC. The chain links TRBV19 to TRBJ2-7; 11 nucleotides line up with TRBD2. Germline V gene sequence: CDR1 LNHDA, CDR2 SQIVND (reference sequence). The V and J ends lost 9 bases and 4 bases, in that order; junction bases with no gene match: 11. The CDR3 runs to 15 residues. Based on the CDR3 plus reference TRBV19 and TRBJ2-7, the full variable domain is DGGITQSPKYLFRKEGQNVTLSCEQNLNHDAMYWYRQDPGQGLRLIYYSQIVNDFQKGDIAEGYSVSREKKESFPLTVTSAQKNPTAFYLCASANPGTSGYEQYFGPGTRLTVT.

In this sample, this clone turned up once. V gene TRBV5-1 combines with J gene TRBJ2-6; D unresolved. This CDR3 has 18 amino acids. V lost 0 bases to trimming and J lost 0 bases, with 13 bases between them. Germline V gives CDR1 SGHRS, CDR2 YFSETQ. The CDR3 sequence: CASSLDETGFSGANVLTF. The CDR3 coding sequence is TGCGCCAGCAGCTTGGACGAGACGGGCTTCTCTGGGGCCAACGTCCTGACTTTC.

For this clone: This specimen includes other DNA sequences encoding the same CDR3. The chain recombines TRBV4-1 with TRBJ1-1, with a possible D match to TRBD1 (5 bases). The CDR3 loop spans 14 amino acids. In germline, CDR1 is MGHRA, CDR2 YSYEKL. The ends were cut back, 1 base at V and 4 bases at J, with 10 bases in the middle. DNA of the CDR3: TGCGCCAGCAGCCAAGTACGGGGGGGCACTGAAGCTTTCTTT. Residues: CASSQVRGGTEAFF.

J is TRBJ2-3 and V is TRBV5-3; weak D call: TRBD2 (6 bases). TRBV5-3 is identified as an open reading frame with a role that is uncertain. The germline V and J ends were trimmed by 4 bases and 0 bases, with 12 bases remaining between them. The CDR3 is made up of 15 amino acids. The DNA for the CDR3 is TGTGCCAGAAGCCGAGCGGGCACTAGCACAGATACGCAGTATTTT. Residues: CARSRAGTSTDTQYF.

The V gene is TRBV6-5, the J gene TRBJ1-5; TRBD1 is a possible D gene (5 bases). This CDR3 contains 15 residues. Trimming stripped 4 bases from V and 7 bases from J, with 17 bases between. The germline CDR1 and CDR2 sequences are MNHEY and SVGAGI. The CDR3 nucleotides are TGTGCCAGCAGTTTTTCGAGGGGCGCGGAACAGCCCCAGCATTTT. It encodes CASSFSRGAEQPQHF.

This chain uses TRBV6-1 with TRBJ2-2; no definite D call. The CDR3 is 14 residues long. Looked up from germline, CDR1 is MNHNS and CDR2 is SASEGT. V lost 3 bases and J 7 bases, leaving 12 bases between the germline ends. The CDR3 sequence: CASSEDYLVGELFF. CDR3 in DNA: TGTGCCAGCAGTGAGGATTACTTGGTCGGGGAGCTGTTTTTT.

The sample holds one count of this clone. The chain joins TRBV5-6 to TRBJ1-5, with D maybe TRBD1 (6 bases). The CDR3 sequence is 15 residues long. Deletions cut 0 bases from V and 6 bases from J, with 13 bases between. In germline, CDR1 is SGHDT, CDR2 YYEEEE. CDR3: CASSLGGGISQPQHF. CDR3 DNA: TGTGCCAGCAGCTTGGGAGGGGGAATCAGTCAGCCCCAGCATTTT.